The clone carrying this T cell receptor beta chain occurred a few times. Germline CDR1 and CDR2: ENHRY and SYGVKD. The CDR3 is made up of 13 amino acids. The ends were cut back, 8 bases at V and 6 bases at J, with 13 bases in the middle. Researchers took RNA transcripts and amplified the TCR beta CDR3 regions from them. An initial round of RT-PCR targeting the TCR CDR3 relied on the HTBI primer set. MiXCR was run by TCRdb on the multiplex PCR reads, yielding one entry per CDR3 protein. This table holds 300,000 to 450,000 distinct CDR3 sequences, around 14% found once. The data belong to a study of T cells in Graves' hyperthyroidism and ophthalmopathy. Overall study context: Peripheral blood sampling occurred at initial diagnosis, before any treatment.

Each diagnosis was grounded in clinical symptoms, serum thyroxine and TRAb, thyroid ultrasound, and orbital computed tomography. The sample taken for sequencing was blood. This sequence joins TRBV10-3 and TRBJ2-2; possible D gene TRBD2, 6 bases. The clonotype originates from an older woman with Graves' hyperthyroidism. DNA of the CDR3: TGTGCCATCCGGGGGAGAGAGTCCGGGGAGCTGTTTTTT. Translation gives CAIRGRESGELFF.